What follows are 18 T cell receptor beta chains derived from one specimen sequenced in a study of blood T cell repertoires in COVID-19. Profiling relied on immunoSEQ multiplex PCR, and the TCRdb table lists in-frame clones only, not all of them. The sample lists a few hundred thousand clones, roughly 80% seen once, with around 5% in the top ten. The material sequenced was PBMCs or T cells enriched from blood (not recorded which). These receptors came from a woman in her fifties or sixties who had recovered from COVID-19.

The genes are TRBV25-1 and TRBJ2-7; D is possibly TRBD1 (6 bases). This CDR3 has 14 residues. V was shortened by 3 bases and J by 5 bases, with 14 bases between the two germline ends. Germline V gene sequence: CDR1 MGHDK, CDR2 SYGVNS. Written as DNA, the CDR3 is TGTGCCAGCAGTGATGTGGCCAGGGGCCACGAGCAGTACTTC. Encoded protein: CASSDVARGHEQYF.

This sequence joins TRBV30 and TRBJ1-1; the match to TRBD1 covers 7 bases. V was pared by 0 bases and J by 5 bases, with 3 bases of the junction left unmatched. Germline CDR1 reads GTSNPN; CDR2 reads SVGIG (reference sequence). The CDR3 loop spans 13 amino acids. The CDR3 here is CAWSVTGDTEAFF. In DNA, the CDR3 is TGTGCCTGGAGTGTCACAGGGGATACTGAAGCTTTCTTT.

The chain links TRBV6-1 to TRBJ1-5; D perhaps matches TRBD1 (5 bases). The CDR3 runs 16 residues. The germline V gene encodes CDR1 MNHNS and CDR2 SASEGT. V was cut by 4 bases and J by 2 bases, with 15 bases left in between. The CDR3 DNA follows: TGTGCCAGCAGTGGGTTGTGGCGGGGCCGCAATCAGCCCCAGCATTTT. Encoded protein: CASSGLWRGRNQPQHF.

This chain connects TRBV19 to TRBJ2-3; 8 bases align to TRBD2. CDR1 and CDR2 (germline): LNHDA, SQIVND (reference sequence). The CDR3 runs 15 residues. V shed 5 bases, J shed 0 bases, and the junction held 4 bases outside the gene matches. As DNA, the CDR3 is TGTGCCAGTAGTTTCCTAGCGGGTAGCACAGATACGCAGTATTTT. Translation: CASSFLAGSTDTQYF.

The V gene is TRBV29-1, the J gene TRBJ2-5; D is perhaps TRBD2 (5 bases). CDR3 length: 13 amino acids. Trimming shortened V by 7 bases and J by 5 bases, and 17 bases separated the two germline ends. The germline V gene encodes CDR1 SQVTM and CDR2 ANQGSEA. DNA of the CDR3: TGCAGCGCCCTCCGGAGGTCGGCCGAGACCCAGTACTTC. Translated, it gives CSALRRSAETQYF.

The CDR3 here is CASSFPGTGEAFF. CDR3 coding DNA: TGTGCCAGCAGCTTCCCTGGGACAGGGGAAGCTTTCTTT. The chain employs TRBV7-2 and TRBJ1-1, with 9 bases fitting TRBD1. With 3 bases clipped from V and 8 bases from J, the junction kept 4 bases outside the gene matches. Germline V lookup: CDR1 SGHTA, CDR2 FQGNSA. The CDR3 runs to 13 residues.

This clone has just one count. The gene calls are TRBV7-2 and TRBJ2-3, with TRBD2 matching 10 bases. After removal of 1 base from V and 6 bases from J, the junction contained 13 bases not matched to a gene. CDR3 length: 18 amino acids. Germline V lookup: CDR1 SGHTA, CDR2 FQGNSA. The CDR3 spells CASSLVDRSGGASDTQYF. In DNA, the CDR3 is TGTGCCAGCAGCTTAGTCGACCGCAGCGGGGGGGCCTCCGATACGCAGTATTTT.

The CDR3 DNA reads as TGCACCAGCAGCCAAAAGGGGGGCGGGGGCCTCTACAATGAGCAGTTCTTC. Translated: CTSSQKGGGGLYNEQFF. This chain uses TRBV1 with TRBJ2-1; the D segment call TRBD2 is taken from the table without a DNA check. TRBV1 is shown as a pseudogene. This CDR3 has 17 residues.

J is TRBJ1-5 and V is TRBV6-1, with 8 bases lining up with TRBD1. Trimming removed 2 bases from V and 7 bases from J; junction bases left unmatched: 4. The CDR3 is 14 residues long. The germline CDR1 and CDR2 sequences are MNHNS and SASEGT. CDR3 DNA: TGTGCCAGCAGTGAATCTGGACAGGGACAGCCCCAGCATTTT. Translating it yields CASSESGQGQPQHF.

This rearrangement joins TRBV19 to TRBJ1-4; tentatively, D is TRBD1 (6 bases). Trimming stripped 4 bases from V and 8 bases from J, with 11 bases between. Per germline, CDR1 LNHDA and CDR2 SQIVND (reference sequence). The CDR3 is 13 residues long. This chain's CDR3 is CASSTLQGEKLFF. The DNA of the CDR3 is TGTGCCAGTAGTACCTTACAGGGAGAAAAACTGTTTTTT.

This chain joins TRBV7-2 and TRBJ1-5, with 7 bases that match TRBD1. Per the germline V gene, CDR1 is SGHTA and CDR2 is FQGNSA. V lost 7 bases, J lost 9 bases, and 9 bases stayed unmatched. There are 13 residues in the CDR3. CDR3 in DNA: TGTGCCAGCAACAAACCGGGACAGCGGCCCCAGCATTTT. This sequence encodes CASNKPGQRPQHF.

About this clone: The sample holds other DNA sequences that translate to the same CDR3. V gene TRBV24-1 combines with J gene TRBJ2-3; TRBD1 matches at 10 bases. The germline CDR1 and CDR2 sequences are KGHDR and SFDVKD. V shed 4 bases, J shed 1 base, and the junction held 4 bases outside the gene matches. This CDR3 region has 16 residues. CDR3 amino acids: CATSDSGTGGTDTQYF. In DNA, the CDR3 is TGTGCCACCAGTGACTCCGGGACAGGGGGCACAGATACGCAGTATTTT.

In its sample, this clone was seen a few times. The V gene is TRBV4-3, the J gene TRBJ1-1; D gene ambiguous. The CDR3 runs 13 residues. CDR1 LGHNA and CDR2 YSLEER come from the germline V gene. Trimming removed 0 bases from V and 5 bases from J, with 7 bases in between. The CDR3 reads CASSQDIPTEAFF. DNA for the CDR3: TGCGCCAGCAGCCAAGATATCCCGACTGAAGCTTTCTTT.

The chain carries TRBV5-1 and TRBJ2-5, with D maybe TRBD1 (6 bases). CDR3 length equals 15 residues. Trimming removed 4 bases at V and 4 bases at J, with 17 bases between. Per germline, CDR1 SGHRS and CDR2 YFSETQ. In DNA, the CDR3 is TGCGCCAGCAGCCGTCCGGGACAAACGCGAGAGACCCAGTACTTC. It is translated as CASSRPGQTRETQYF.

In DNA form, the CDR3 reads TGTGCCAGCAGCGCAATCATGAACACTGAAGCTTTCTTT. Protein product: CASSAIMNTEAFF. This chain uses TRBV9 with TRBJ1-1; D unclear. V was cut by 3 bases and J by 0 bases, with 6 bases left in between. This CDR3 region has 13 residues. The germline V gene encodes CDR1 SGDLS and CDR2 YYNGEE. Based on the CDR3 plus reference TRBV9 and TRBJ1-1, the full variable domain is DSGVTQTPKHLITATGQRVTLRCSPRSGDLSVYWYQQSLDQGLQFLIQYYNGEERAKGNILERFSAQQFPDLHSELNLSSLELGDSALYFCASSAIMNTEAFFGQGTRLTVV.

The V and J genes are TRBV19 and TRBJ1-2; no firm D call. V was trimmed by 6 bases and J by 7 bases, leaving 15 bases between them. The CDR3 loop spans 13 amino acids. Germline V gene data show CDR1 as LNHDA and CDR2 as SQIVND (reference sequence). CDR3 protein: CASSRGVPGGYTF. CDR3 DNA sequence: TGTGCCAGTAGCCGGGGAGTTCCTGGTGGCTACACCTTC.

This clone was recorded only once. V usage is TRBV9 and J usage is TRBJ1-6; D perhaps matches TRBD1 (6 bases). Germline values: CDR1 SGDLS, CDR2 YYNGEE. The germline V and J ends were trimmed by 4 bases and 8 bases, with 22 bases remaining between them. CDR3 length: 17 residues. CDR3 DNA: TGTGCCAGCAGCCCCGGGGACACCAGAGGATTCCATTCACCCCTCCACTTT. It codes for CASSPGDTRGFHSPLHF.

This chain uses TRBV5-5 with TRBJ2-7; TRBD1 matches 9 bases. After removal of 0 bases from V and 7 bases from J, the junction contained 2 bases not matched to a gene. The germline V gene encodes CDR1 SGHKS and CDR2 YYEKEE (reference sequence). The CDR3 totals 13 residues. The CDR3 DNA sequence: TGTGCCAGCAGCTTGGCGACAGGGGGAGAGCAGTACTTC. This gives the protein CASSLATGGEQYF. The complete variable domain, with remaining parts taken from reference TRBV5-5 and TRBJ2-7, reads DAGVTQSPTHLIKTRGQQVTLRCSPISGHKSVSWYQQVLGQGPQFIFQYYEKEERGRGNFPDRFSARQFPNYSSELNVNALLLGDSALYLCASSLATGGEQYFGPGTRLTVT.